These 18 T cell receptor beta chains were all obtained from the same sample, sequenced in a study of low-dose radiotherapy and immunotherapy resistance in tumors. Time point given: after trial treatment. Regarding treatment: LDRT plus nivolumab, ipilimumab, low-dose cyclophosphamide and aspirin (RACIN trial). The authors amplified TCRs for roughly 20 PCR cycles with a constant-region primer and a V-primer adapter. TCRdb re-analysed the reads in MiXCR, keeping a single row per CDR3 protein. The sample gives tens of thousands of distinct CDR3 sequences, around 34% of which show up once; around 8% is in the top ten. Source: PBMCs, taken after low-dose radiotherapy plus immunotherapy. The source is a male donor with rectosigmoid adenocarcinoma.

A note on this clonotype: Only one base separates this from a far larger clonotype, so it likely reflects a read error. The CDR3 is CATSDLHRQDGVEQYF. The CDR3 region has the DNA TGTGCCACCAGTGATTTGCATAGGCAGGACGGCGTTGAGCAGTACTTC. The V and J genes are TRBV24-1 and TRBJ2-5; D gene uncertain. CDR1 is KGHDR, CDR2 SFDVKD, per germline. V shed 0 bases and J shed 11 bases, with 21 bases lying between them. This CDR3 region has 16 residues.

Of note for this clonotype: A far larger clone is off by one base, so a read error is likely. The chain has TRBV7-9 and TRBJ1-4; D might be TRBD1 (5 bases). The CDR3 loop spans 16 amino acids. Germline CDR1 and CDR2: SEHNR and FQNEAQ (reference sequence). The CDR3 DNA follows: TGTGCCAGCAGCCCCAGTGGACGGCGGGGAGGGGAAAAACTGCTTTTT. It yields the protein CASSPSGRRGGEKLLF.

Ten or more counts support this clonotype. The chain links TRBV12-3 or TRBV12-4 to TRBJ2-5; 15 bases map to TRBD2. The V and J ends lost 5 bases and 5 bases, in that order; junction bases with no gene match: 3. This CDR3 is built from 15 residues. DNA for the CDR3: TGTGCCAGCAGTAGGACTAGCGGGGGGGCGGAGACCCAGTACTTC. Its protein product is CASSRTSGGAETQYF.

Ten or more counts support this clonotype. This chain connects TRBV7-9 to TRBJ1-2; 10 nucleotides line up with TRBD1. The CDR3 extends over 15 amino acids. Germline CDR1 SEHNR, CDR2 FQNEAQ (reference sequence). The junction had 6 bases not matched to a gene; V was cut back by 4 bases and J by 4 bases. DNA for the CDR3: TGTGCCAGCAGCTCGAGACAGGGGGCCAGCTATGGCTACACCTTC. Translation: CASSSRQGASYGYTF.

This clonotype was seen many times. This rearrangement joins TRBV19 to TRBJ2-2, with 8 bases lining up with TRBD2. Germline V gives CDR1 LNHDA, CDR2 SQIVND (reference sequence). This CDR3 region has 16 residues. V gave up 7 bases and J gave up 2 bases; unmatched junction bases: 9. The CDR3 sequence is CASTSDGGVNTGELFF. The CDR3 region has the DNA TGTGCCAGTACCTCAGACGGGGGGGTAAACACCGGGGAGCTGTTTTTT.

This clonotype was found many times. This chain uses TRBV5-4 with TRBJ2-3; 7 nucleotides match TRBD1. The germline V gene encodes CDR1 SGHNT and CDR2 YYREEE (reference sequence). Trimming cost V 5 bases and J 2 bases; bases outside gene matches: 8. The CDR3 contains 15 residues. The CDR3 loop is CASRRDRVVTDTQYF. The DNA for the CDR3 is TGTGCCAGCAGGAGAGACAGGGTGGTCACAGATACGCAGTATTTT.

This clonotype has at least ten counts. This chain connects TRBV5-4 to TRBJ1-1; the match to TRBD1 covers 7 bases. Germline CDR1 and CDR2: SGHNT and YYREEE (reference sequence). J gave up 4 bases and V 1 base, and 4 bases lay outside the gene matches. CDR3 length: 14 residues. The CDR3 region is CASSLRGRGTEAFF. CDR3 nucleotides: TGTGCCAGCAGCTTGAGGGGGCGAGGCACTGAAGCTTTCTTT.

This chain uses TRBV10-2 with TRBJ1-2, with 9 bases lining up with TRBD1. Germline assignment: CDR1 WSHSY and CDR2 SAAADI. The CDR3 totals 17 residues. Unmatched junction bases numbered 13, after V lost 8 bases and J lost 0 bases. CDR3 nucleotide sequence: TGCGCCAGCGGAGACAACCCCGGGACAGGGCCTAACTATGGCTACACCTTC. As protein: CASGDNPGTGPNYGYTF.

This clonotype was observed at least ten times. This chain connects TRBV4-2 to TRBJ2-3; TRBD2 agrees at 7 bases. After removal of 1 base from V and 2 bases from J, the junction contained 3 bases not matched to a gene. Germline V CDR1 and CDR2: LGHNA, YNFKEQ. The CDR3 has 15 amino acids. CDR3 residues: CASSQGLAATDTQYF. CDR3 coding DNA: TGTGCCAGCAGCCAAGGGCTAGCGGCCACAGATACGCAGTATTTT.

This clonotype was detected only once. The junction shows a germline mismatch at one end, possibly a read error. The chain uses TRBV11-2 and TRBJ2-2; tentative D call: TRBD2 (7 bases). CDR1 SGHAT and CDR2 FQNNGV come from the germline V gene. The CDR3 contains 17 residues. CDR3 DNA: TGTGCCATCAGCTTAAGAAACGGGGGGCCCTACACCGGGGAGCTGTTTTTT. This translates into CAISLRNGGPYTGELFF.

This clonotype showed up many times. The gene calls are TRBV5-1 and TRBJ2-5, with 9 bases identical to TRBD2. Germline CDR1 and CDR2: SGHRS and YFSETQ. The CDR3 contains 14 residues. V shed 4 bases and J 4 bases; nucleotides not matched to a gene: 5. This CDR3 reads CASSPRAGGETQYF. The CDR3 DNA reads TGCGCCAGCAGCCCAAGAGCGGGGGGAGAGACCCAGTACTTC. Variable domain in full (rest from reference TRBV5-1 and TRBJ2-5): KAGVTQTPRYLIKTRGQQVTLSCSPISGHRSVSWYQQTPGQGLQFLFEYFSETQRNKGNFPGRFSGRQFSNSRSEMNVSTLELGDSALYLCASSPRAGGETQYFGPGTRLLVL.

This clonotype came up many times. The chain couples TRBV5-1 to TRBJ2-5, with D possibly being TRBD1 (5 bases). Looked up from germline, CDR1 is SGHRS and CDR2 is YFSETQ. CDR3 size: 14 residues. Trimming removed 0 bases from V and 4 bases from J, with 10 bases in between. The CDR3 DNA follows: TGCGCCAGCAGCTTGGCGGCAGGGCTAGAGACCCAGTACTTC. Amino acid sequence: CASSLAAGLETQYF.

This clonotype was counted ten times or more. The V call is TRBV20-1, the J call TRBJ2-2, with TRBD2 matching over 7 bases. The V and J ends lost 1 base and 5 bases, in that order; junction bases with no gene match: 7. The CDR3 runs to 15 residues. The germline gives CDR1 DFQATT, CDR2 SNEGSKA (reference sequence). In DNA form, the CDR3 reads TGCAGTGCTAGAGCGGGCGGGAGACTTACCGGGGAGCTGTTTTTT. This gives the protein CSARAGGRLTGELFF.

This clonotype was counted at least ten times. This sequence joins TRBV4-1 and TRBJ2-4; TRBD2 agrees at 13 bases. There are 17 residues in the CDR3. Germline CDR1 MGHRA, CDR2 YSYEKL. V lost 1 base and J lost 8; bases outside the gene matches: 8. CDR3 bases: TGCGCCAGCAGCCAAGGGGCCGGGACTAGCGGGAAGGACATTCAGTACTTC. Amino acids: CASSQGAGTSGKDIQYF.

V gene TRBV4-1 combines with J gene TRBJ1-2; a weak D match, TRBD1 (6 bases). The germline gives CDR1 MGHRA, CDR2 YSYEKL. The CDR3 has 15 amino acids. Deletions cut 1 base from V and 4 bases from J, with 13 bases between. CDR3 region: CASSQGQDRTYGYTF. DNA for the CDR3: TGCGCCAGCAGCCAAGGTCAGGACAGAACCTATGGCTACACCTTC.

In its sample, this clonotype ranks as medium-sized. V gene TRBV24-1 combines with J gene TRBJ2-3; tentatively, D is TRBD2 (6 bases). Trimming shortened V by 5 bases and J by 4 bases, and 6 bases separated the two germline ends. CDR1 is KGHDR and CDR2 is SFDVKD in the germline V gene. The CDR3 covers 12 residues. This chain's CDR3 is CATSAGADTQYF. CDR3 coding DNA: TGTGCCACCAGTGCGGGGGCAGATACGCAGTATTTT.

The chain joins TRBV5-1 to TRBJ2-1; a possible D gene is TRBD2 (6 bases). Trimming removed 0 bases from V and 9 bases from J, with 13 bases in between. Germline assignment: CDR1 SGHRS and CDR2 YFSETQ. This CDR3 comprises 14 residues. This CDR3 is CASSLGWEEGEQFF. The CDR3 DNA reads as TGCGCCAGCAGCTTGGGGTGGGAGGAAGGTGAGCAGTTCTTC.

This clonotype was counted at least ten times. The V and J genes are TRBV4-3 and TRBJ2-2, with D perhaps matching TRBD2 (5 bases). There are 13 residues in the CDR3. From germline, CDR1 is LGHNA and CDR2 YSLEER. With 3 bases removed from V and 6 bases from J, the gap between germline ends came to 8 bases. The CDR3 spells CASSQEVAGELFF. The DNA of the CDR3 is TGCGCCAGCAGCCAGGAGGTAGCCGGGGAGCTGTTTTTT.